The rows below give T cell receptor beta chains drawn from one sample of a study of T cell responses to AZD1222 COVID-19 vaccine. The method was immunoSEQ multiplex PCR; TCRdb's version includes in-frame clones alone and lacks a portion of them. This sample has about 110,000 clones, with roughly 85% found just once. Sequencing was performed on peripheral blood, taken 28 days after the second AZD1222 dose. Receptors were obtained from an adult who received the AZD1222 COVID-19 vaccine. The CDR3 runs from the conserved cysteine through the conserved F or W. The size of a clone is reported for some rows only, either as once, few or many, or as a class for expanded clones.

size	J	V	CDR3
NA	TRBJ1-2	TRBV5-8	CASSWGQNGYTF
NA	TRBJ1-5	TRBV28	CASSSAGGWEPQHF
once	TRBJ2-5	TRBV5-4	CASSQGPETQYF
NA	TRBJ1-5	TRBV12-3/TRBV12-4	CASSGTGHQPQHF
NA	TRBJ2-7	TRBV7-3	CASSLAPSATYEQYF
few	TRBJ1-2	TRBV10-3	CAIRAQTGSYTF
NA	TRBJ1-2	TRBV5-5	CASSLIAGSNYGYTF
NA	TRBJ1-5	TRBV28	CASSLTGRWGVGNQPQHF
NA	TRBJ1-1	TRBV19	CASSMKGNTEAFF
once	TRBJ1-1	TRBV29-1	CSVDETGENTEAFF
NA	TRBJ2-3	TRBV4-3	CASSQGLAGTDTQYF
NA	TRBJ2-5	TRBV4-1	CATSSHKGEEETQYF
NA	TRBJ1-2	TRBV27	CASSSPSPPIDRVYGYTF
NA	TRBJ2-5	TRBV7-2	CASSFFSGKETQYF
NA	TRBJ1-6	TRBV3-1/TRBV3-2	CASSQGSGNNSPLHF
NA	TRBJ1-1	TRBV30	CAWWDGMNTEAFF
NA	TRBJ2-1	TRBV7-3	CASSSSGLEGNEQFF
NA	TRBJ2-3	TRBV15	CATSSPREASTDTQYF
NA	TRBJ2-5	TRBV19	CASTAVRGSGTQYF
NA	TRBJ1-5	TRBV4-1	CASSQVWAGNQPQHF
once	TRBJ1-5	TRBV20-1	CSASSAGFNQPQHF
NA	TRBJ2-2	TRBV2	CASRGTSGILTGELFF
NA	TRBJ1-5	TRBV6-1	CASSEARGGQPQHF
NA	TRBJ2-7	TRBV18	CASSPQQGPYEQYF
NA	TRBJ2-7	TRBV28	CASSSPSQALGYEQYF
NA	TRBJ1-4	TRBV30	CAWGRTAGNEKLFF
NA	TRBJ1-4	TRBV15	CATRQGRTNEKLFF